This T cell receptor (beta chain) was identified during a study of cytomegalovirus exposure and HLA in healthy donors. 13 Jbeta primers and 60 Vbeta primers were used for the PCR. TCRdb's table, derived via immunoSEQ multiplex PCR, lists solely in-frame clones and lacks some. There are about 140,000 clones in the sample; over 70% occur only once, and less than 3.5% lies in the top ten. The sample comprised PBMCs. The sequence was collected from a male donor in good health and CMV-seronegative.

In nucleotides, the CDR3 is TGTGCCAGCAGCTCCCGCGGCACGATCTCCTACGAGCAGTACTTC. This translates into CASSSRGTISYEQYF. The genes are TRBV5-6 and TRBJ2-7; D gene ambiguous. V lost 3 bases and J 0 bases, leaving 13 bases between the germline ends. The CDR3 spans 15 residues. Per the germline V gene, CDR1 is SGHDT and CDR2 is YYEEEE.